This TCR beta chain originates from a study of shared clonotypes between healthy human individuals. Study details: Donors, aged 18 to 49, were a couple of women and a few men.

CD45RO-negative, CCR7-positively selected cells formed the naive CD8 fraction, excluding terminally differentiated effector memory CD45RA+ cells. The CDR3 runs 16 residues. Germline lookup yields CDR1 MNHNY and CDR2 SVGAGI (reference sequence). The ends lost 6 bases at V and 2 bases at J; junction bases unmatched: 10. Produced via immunoSEQ multiplex PCR; TCRdb's table is partial and in-frame only. The sample has about 2.2 million clones; 93% are singletons. The TCR was taken from a man younger than 30 in good health. Some clones in this sample may be carry-over from other donors' samples. The chain carries TRBV6-6 and TRBJ2-3; 8 bases fit TRBD2. Source material: naive CD8+ T cells from PBMCs. This chain's CDR3 is CASRFGTRLPTDTQYF. CDR3 coding DNA: TGTGCCAGCAGATTTGGGACTAGACTTCCCACAGATACGCAGTATTTT.